Listed below are T cell receptor beta chains from one sample, sequenced in a study of blood T cell repertoires in COVID-19. Assay: immunoSEQ multiplex PCR; the TCRdb copy retains only in-frame clones and omits some. Of 300,000 to 350,000 clones in the sample, about nine tenths were seen once. The sequenced sample consisted of PBMCs or T cells enriched from blood (not recorded which). The receptors originated from a woman aged 25 to 39 who had recovered from COVID-19. Each CDR3 is given with its conserved first and last residue. The order of the fields is J gene, V gene, D gene, clone size, CDR3 protein, CDR3 DNA. The D gene is left open where the match is weak. Clone sizes are given selectively: once, few, many, or a class where the clone is expanded.

TRBJ2-7	TRBV30	-	-	CAWSGTTPGEQYF	TGTGCCTGGAGTGGGACTACTCCGGGGGAGCAGTACTTC
TRBJ2-5	TRBV6-5	-	-	CASMGSGETQYF	TGTGCCAGCATGGGGTCGGGGGAGACCCAGTACTTC
TRBJ2-3	TRBV5-1	TRBD2	-	CASSLLKRGVGTDTQYF	TGCGCCAGCAGCCTCCTAAAGCGGGGGGTCGGCACAGATACGCAGTATTTT
TRBJ2-7	TRBV4-1	-	-	CASSQTENLGYEQYF	TGCGCCAGCAGCCAGACAGAGAACCTTGGGTACGAGCAGTACTTC
TRBJ2-7	TRBV5-5	-	-	CASSLPYKGRVTYEQYF	TGTGCCAGCAGCTTGCCATATAAGGGGCGCGTTACCTACGAGCAGTACTTC
TRBJ2-3	TRBV6-5	-	-	CASSYSRSADTQYF	TGTGCCAGCAGTTACTCGAGGAGTGCGGATACGCAGTATTTT
TRBJ2-3	TRBV11-1	-	-	CASSPPGHGTDTQYF	TGTGCCAGCAGCCCGCCGGGACATGGCACAGATACGCAGTATTTT
TRBJ2-7	TRBV28	TRBD2	few	CASTPGGPTGSYEQYF	TGTGCCAGCACCCCGGGGGGGCCAACCGGGTCCTACGAGCAGTACTTC
TRBJ1-2	TRBV5-5	TRBD1	once	CASSLAPGGALGYGYTF	TGTGCCAGCAGCTTGGCCCCAGGGGGCGCCCTCGGCTATGGCTACACCTTC
TRBJ2-7	TRBV5-1	TRBD1	-	CASSLAQGARYEQYF	TGCGCCAGCAGCTTGGCTCAGGGGGCGCGTTACGAGCAGTACTTC
TRBJ1-5	TRBV19	-	-	CASSMGYSRHF	TGTGCCAGTAGTATGGGTTACAGCCGGCATTTT
TRBJ1-2	TRBV29-1	TRBD1	-	CSVFRDSPNYGYTF	TGCAGCGTTTTCCGGGACAGTCCAAACTATGGCTACACCTTC
TRBJ1-6	TRBV6-5	TRBD1	-	CASSYSGTGSSPLHF	TGTGCCAGCAGTTACTCCGGGACAGGGAGTTCACCCCTCCACTTT
TRBJ1-5	TRBV19	-	-	CASRDTNQPQHF	TGTGCCAGCCGGGACACTAATCAGCCCCAGCATTTT
TRBJ2-7	TRBV3-1/TRBV3-2	-	-	CASSPLGASEQYF	TGTGCCAGCAGTCCCTTAGGGGCGTCCGAGCAGTACTTC
TRBJ1-1	TRBV28	-	-	CASSLGRRTQAFF	TGTGCCAGCAGTTTAGGGCGGCGGACACAAGCTTTCTTT
TRBJ1-2	TRBV7-9	TRBD1	few	CASSFDRDYNYGYTF	TGTGCCAGCAGCTTCGACAGGGATTATAACTATGGCTACACCTTC
TRBJ2-1	TRBV15	-	-	CATSRVLQGRGNEQFF	TGTGCCACCAGCAGAGTGCTGCAGGGTCGAGGAAATGAGCAGTTCTTC
TRBJ1-5	TRBV27	-	few	CASSFGYNQPQHF	TGTGCCAGCAGTTTCGGGTACAATCAGCCCCAGCATTTT
TRBJ1-5	TRBV6-4	-	-	CASSDTDRMGPQHF	TGTGCCAGCAGTGACACGGACAGAATGGGGCCCCAGCATTTT
TRBJ1-2	TRBV3-1/TRBV3-2	-	-	CASSPPNGGVDGYTF	TGTGCCAGCAGCCCGCCGAACGGCGGGGTGGATGGCTACACCTTC
TRBJ2-7	TRBV6-2/TRBV6-3	TRBD1	few	CASSTRTGSYEQYF	TGTGCCAGCAGTACACGGACAGGCTCCTACGAGCAGTACTTC
TRBJ2-1	TRBV3-1/TRBV3-2	TRBD2	once	CASSQYPGLVPNEQFF	TGTGCCAGCAGCCAATATCCGGGACTAGTACCCAATGAGCAGTTCTTC
TRBJ2-7	TRBV10-3	-	few	CAISESTYYEQYF	TGTGCCATCAGTGAGTCGACTTACTACGAGCAGTACTTC
TRBJ1-2	TRBV2	-	few	CASIEGPAYYGYTF	TGTGCCAGCATTGAGGGCCCAGCATACTATGGCTACACCTTC
TRBJ1-1	TRBV27	-	-	CASSFQAGYTEAFF	TGTGCCAGCAGTTTCCAAGCAGGGTACACTGAAGCTTTCTTT
TRBJ1-2	TRBV6-4	TRBD1	-	CASSWGQLGYTF	TGTGCCAGCAGTTGGGGACAGTTAGGCTACACCTTC
TRBJ1-1	TRBV3-1/TRBV3-2	TRBD1	-	CASSQDGGTVSEAFF	TGTGCCAGCAGCCAAGACGGCGGGACAGTCAGTGAAGCTTTCTTT
TRBJ2-7	TRBV10-1	TRBD2	-	CASSESKHASGSSYEQYF	TGCGCCAGCAGTGAGTCGAAGCATGCTAGCGGGAGTTCCTACGAGCAGTACTTC
TRBJ1-1	TRBV10-3	-	-	CAISPDIRQNTEAFF	TGTGCCATCAGTCCCGACATCCGCCAGAACACTGAAGCTTTCTTT
TRBJ2-5	TRBV28	-	-	CASSVRETQYF	TGTGCCAGCAGTGTGAGAGAGACCCAGTACTTC
TRBJ2-7	TRBV28	TRBD1	-	CASSHRGLRSYEQYF	TGTGCCAGCAGCCACAGGGGGCTAAGGTCCTACGAGCAGTACTTC
TRBJ2-5	TRBV6-5	TRBD2	-	CASSLMGLAAETQYF	TGTGCCAGCAGTCTAATGGGACTAGCAGCAGAGACCCAGTACTTC
TRBJ2-5	TRBV9	TRBD1	-	CASSPTTTGIETQYF	TGTGCCAGCAGCCCCACGACGACAGGGATTGAGACCCAGTACTTC
TRBJ1-3	TRBV7-9	-	-	CASSFRQNNSGNTIYF	TGTGCCAGCAGCTTTCGACAGAACAACTCTGGAAACACCATATATTTT
TRBJ1-1	TRBV6-5	-	-	CASNGLKESPEAFF	TGTGCCAGCAACGGGTTAAAGGAGTCCCCTGAAGCTTTCTTT
TRBJ1-5	TRBV24-1	-	-	CATSVRDTTLSNQPQHF	TGTGCCACCAGTGTCCGGGACACCACCCTTAGCAATCAGCCCCAGCATTTT
TRBJ2-2	TRBV3-1/TRBV3-2	TRBD1	-	CASSLTGAGELFF	TGTGCCAGCAGCCTAACAGGGGCCGGGGAGCTGTTTTTT
TRBJ2-4	TRBV7-2	-	once	CASSLVVAGPDIQYF	TGTGCCAGCAGCTTAGTCGTGGCGGGACCGGACATTCAGTACTTC
TRBJ2-7	TRBV28	TRBD2	once	CASSFRRLAGAGYEQYF	TGTGCCAGCAGTTTCAGGAGACTAGCGGGAGCGGGGTACGAGCAGTACTTC
TRBJ2-5	TRBV11-2	TRBD2	-	CASSRLAGGETQYF	TGTGCCAGCAGCCGGCTAGCGGGAGGGGAGACCCAGTACTTC
TRBJ2-2	TRBV6-5	TRBD1	-	CASRTGADTGELFF	TGTGCCAGCAGGACAGGGGCCGACACCGGGGAGCTGTTTTTT
TRBJ2-7	TRBV28	-	-	CASSSTPRMRTYEQYF	TGTGCCAGCAGTTCAACCCCTCGTATGCGGACCTACGAGCAGTACTTC
TRBJ2-5	TRBV5-4	TRBD1	-	CASSTGQGLETQYF	TGTGCCAGCAGTACGGGACAGGGCTTAGAGACCCAGTACTTC
TRBJ1-2	TRBV6-5	-	-	CASRTRNNYGYTF	TGTGCCAGCAGGACACGAAACAACTATGGCTACACCTTC
TRBJ2-2	TRBV9	TRBD1	-	CASSVARTGFSGELFF	TGTGCCAGCAGCGTAGCTCGGACAGGGTTTTCCGGGGAGCTGTTTTTT
TRBJ1-4	TRBV30	TRBD1	-	CAWSVHAKIQGANEKLFF	TGTGCCTGGAGTGTACATGCTAAGATCCAGGGGGCCAATGAAAAACTGTTTTTT
TRBJ1-2	TRBV27	-	-	CASREHPGVGGYTF	TGTGCCAGCCGAGAGCACCCAGGGGTCGGTGGCTACACCTTC
TRBJ2-3	TRBV6-5	-	-	CASSYQGGITDTQYF	TGTGCCAGCAGTTACCAGGGAGGAATCACAGATACGCAGTATTTT
TRBJ1-6	TRBV3-1/TRBV3-2	TRBD1	-	CASSNTGGSPLHF	TGTGCCAGCAGCAACACAGGGGGCTCACCCCTCCACTTT
TRBJ1-5	TRBV6-2/TRBV6-3	TRBD1	many	CASSYSKTGDPNQPQHF	TGTGCCAGCAGTTACTCTAAGACAGGGGATCCGAATCAGCCCCAGCATTTT
TRBJ2-1	TRBV2	-	-	CASTQGISEQFF	TGTGCCAGCACACAGGGCATCAGTGAGCAGTTCTTC
TRBJ1-4	TRBV7-9	-	-	CASSQSREGRKLFF	TGTGCCAGCAGCCAGAGCCGGGAAGGGCGAAAACTGTTTTTT
TRBJ2-7	TRBV4-1	-	-	CASSQVFARVNYEQYF	TGCGCCAGCAGCCAAGTTTTTGCCAGGGTAAACTACGAGCAGTACTTC
TRBJ2-7	TRBV28	-	many	CASSSSFSEQYF	TGTGCCAGCAGTTCCTCGTTCTCCGAGCAGTACTTC
TRBJ2-5	TRBV5-4	TRBD1	-	CASSIRTGEKTQYF	TGTGCCAGCAGCATCCGGACAGGGGAAAAGACCCAGTACTTC
TRBJ1-1	TRBV12-5	TRBD1	-	CASGLVPKGGTGASPNTEAFF	TGTGCTAGTGGTTTGGTACCGAAAGGAGGGACAGGGGCCTCCCCGAACACTGAAGCTTTCTTT
TRBJ2-2	TRBV5-1	TRBD1	once	CASTKRQGDTGELFF	TGCGCCAGCACCAAACGACAGGGGGACACCGGGGAGCTGTTTTTT
TRBJ1-4	TRBV30	-	-	CAWSPGGGEKLFF	TGTGCCTGGAGTCCGGGGGGAGGTGAAAAACTGTTTTTT
TRBJ2-5	TRBV18	TRBD2	-	CASSQGLGEGETQYF	TGTGCCAGCTCACAGGGACTCGGGGAGGGAGAGACCCAGTACTTC